These 12 T cell receptor beta chains were sequenced from one sample in a study of Tregs in tolerant kidney transplant recipients. The assay was immunoSEQ multiplex PCR, and TCRdb's table has in-frame clones only and misses some. The top ten hold roughly 5% of the sample, which has about 56,000 clones, over 70% seen once. Sequenced: CD4+ T cells from blood. Receptor source: a human donor in good health.

This clone showed up just once. The V call is TRBV7-3, the J call TRBJ2-3, with D perhaps matching TRBD1 (5 bases). Germline V gene sequence: CDR1 SGHTA, CDR2 FQGTGA. V lost 1 base and J lost 5, with 13 bases in between. CDR3 length: 15 amino acids. CDR3 sequence: CASSLKSGSQDTQYF. The CDR3 DNA sequence: TGTGCCAGCAGCTTAAAATCAGGGTCTCAAGATACGCAGTATTTT.

This sequence joins TRBV2 and TRBJ1-2; D remains unclear. The germline CDR1 and CDR2 sequences are SNHLY and FYNNEI. V was shortened by 2 bases and J by 0 bases, with 7 bases between the two germline ends. The CDR3 runs 14 residues. Here the CDR3 reads CASSEKPSNYGYTF. In DNA, the CDR3 is TGTGCCAGCAGTGAAAAGCCATCTAACTATGGCTACACCTTC.

This chain links TRBV5-1 with TRBJ1-1; 8 nucleotides agree with TRBD1. CDR1 is SGHRS and CDR2 is YFSETQ in the germline V gene. With 1 base clipped from V and 1 base from J, the junction kept 6 bases outside the gene matches. The CDR3 consists of 16 residues. The CDR3 DNA is TGCGCCAGCAGCTTGTCGGCAGGGGGCGCGAACACTGAAGCTTTCTTT. Translating it yields CASSLSAGGANTEAFF.

The rearrangement links TRBV5-1 to TRBJ1-2; no clear D gene. The CDR3 spans 14 residues. CDR1 is SGHRS and CDR2 is YFSETQ in the germline V gene. V was shortened by 4 bases and J by 0 bases, with 10 bases between the two germline ends. Here the CDR3 reads CASSLQVSNYGYTF. CDR3 sequence (DNA): TGCGCCAGCAGCCTTCAGGTATCTAACTATGGCTACACCTTC.

The rearrangement uses TRBV11-2 and TRBJ2-5; 8 positions match TRBD2. Germline CDR1 and CDR2: SGHAT and FQNNGV. The V segment lost 8 bases and the J segment 4 bases; nucleotides outside the gene matches: 15. The CDR3 loop spans 16 amino acids. This chain's CDR3 is CASRTLGAGVSETQYF. As DNA, the CDR3 is TGTGCCAGCCGTACTCTCGGAGCGGGAGTTTCAGAGACCCAGTACTTC.

The chain recombines TRBV7-2 with TRBJ1-4, with D perhaps TRBD1 (5 bases). Between the trimmed V and J ends, which lost 3 bases and 5 bases, there was a span of 19 bases. From germline, CDR1 is SGHTA and CDR2 FQGNSA. CDR3 length: 17 amino acids. CDR3: CASSLGLQGLGNEKLFF. The DNA of the CDR3 is TGTGCCAGCAGCTTGGGGCTCCAGGGACTGGGAAATGAAAAACTGTTTTTT.

V and J are TRBV5-1 and TRBJ1-4; possibly TRBD1 for D (6 bases). V lost 7 bases, J lost 3 bases, and 16 bases lay in between. This CDR3 spans 15 amino acids. Germline CDR1 and CDR2: SGHRS and YFSETQ. The CDR3 sequence: CASARTPGANEKLFF. The DNA of the CDR3 is TGCGCCAGCGCCCGGACCCCAGGGGCTAATGAAAAACTGTTTTTT.

The CDR3 reads CASSLTTGTGLEAFF. The CDR3 DNA follows: TGTGCCAGCTCACTAACAACCGGGACAGGCCTTGAAGCTTTCTTT. V is TRBV18 and J is TRBJ1-1; 8 bases line up with TRBD1. The CDR3 covers 15 residues. The ends lost 4 bases at V and 7 bases at J; junction bases unmatched: 11. The V gene's germline CDR1 is KGHSH and CDR2 LQKENI.

The chain carries TRBV11-2 and TRBJ2-3; D gene ambiguous. The V end was cut by 2 bases, the J end by 0 bases, with 6 bases between. CDR1 SGHAT and CDR2 FQNNGV come from the germline V gene. The CDR3 is 14 residues long. CDR3 DNA: TGTGCCAGCAGCTTACTGGTTAGCACAGATACGCAGTATTTT. Amino acid sequence: CASSLLVSTDTQYF.

The chain carries TRBV4-1 and TRBJ2-5, with D perhaps assigned TRBD1 or TRBD2 (5 bases each). The CDR3 runs to 15 residues. The germline CDR1 and CDR2 sequences are MGHRA and YSYEKL. The ends were cut back, 4 bases at V and 1 base at J, with 13 bases in the middle. Here the CDR3 DNA reads TGCGCCAGCAGCCCTGGGGGAGCACTCCAAGAGACCCAGTACTTC. This encodes CASSPGGALQETQYF.

The chain carries TRBV5-1 and TRBJ1-1; D is undetermined. The CDR3 spans 15 residues. Trimming stripped 1 base from V and 1 base from J, with 11 bases between. Germline V gene lookup returns CDR1 SGHRS and CDR2 YFSETQ. This chain's CDR3 is CASSLLSRGNTEAFF. CDR3 DNA sequence: TGCGCCAGCAGCTTGTTATCTCGGGGGAACACTGAAGCTTTCTTT.

This chain connects TRBV7-2 to TRBJ2-7; TRBD1 is a possible D gene (6 bases). V was pared by 5 bases and J by 4 bases, with 18 bases between. CDR3 size: 15 residues. Per germline, CDR1 SGHTA and CDR2 FQGNSA. Here the CDR3 DNA reads TGTGCCAGCAGCGAATCCGGAGGACAGCAATACGAGCAGTACTTC. Amino acid sequence: CASSESGGQQYEQYF.